Shown below are 32 T cell receptor beta chains from a single sample sequenced in a study of T cells in Graves' hyperthyroidism and ophthalmopathy. TCR beta CDR3 regions were amplified from RNA transcripts. During a first-round RT-PCR of the TCR CDR3, the HTBI primer set was used. TCRdb reprocessed the multiplex PCR reads with MiXCR, giving one entry per CDR3 protein. The table has 750,000 to 900,000 distinct CDR3 sequences, roughly 40% seen once. The sequenced sample consisted of blood. The receptors were sampled from a man in his late teens or twenties with Graves' hyperthyroidism.

This clonotype occurred many times. The chain uses TRBV9 and TRBJ1-1; D unclear. The CDR3 covers 14 residues. Trimming shortened V by 7 bases and J by 0 bases, and 13 bases separated the two germline ends. The V gene's germline CDR1 is SGDLS and CDR2 YYNGEE. The CDR3 loop reads CASSVEGLNTEAFF. Here the CDR3 DNA reads TGTGCCAGCTCAGTTGAAGGCCTGAACACTGAAGCTTTCTTT.

In this sample, this clonotype turned up many times. The chain carries TRBV10-3 and TRBJ2-5; no reliable D call. The V and J ends lost 3 bases and 2 bases respectively, with 10 bases between them. Germline CDR1 and CDR2: ENHRY and SYGVKD. CDR3 length equals 14 residues. CDR3 bases: TGTGCCATCAGTGAAGGACCGTATCAAGAGACCCAGTACTTC. Translating it yields CAISEGPYQETQYF.

The CDR3 here is CAISSTTGPHQPQHF. CDR3 nucleotides: TGTGCCATCAGCAGTACGACAGGGCCGCATCAGCCCCAGCATTTT. The genes are TRBV10-3 and TRBJ1-5; 7 bases match TRBD1. The CDR3 loop spans 15 amino acids. V gave up 6 bases and J gave up 5 bases; unmatched junction bases: 10. CDR1 and CDR2 (germline): ENHRY, SYGVKD.

This clonotype was seen a few times. The chain joins TRBV20-1 to TRBJ2-7; D call uncertain. The germline gives CDR1 DFQATT, CDR2 SNEGSKA (reference sequence). This CDR3 spans 11 amino acids. V lost 6 bases and J lost 4, with 10 bases in between. This CDR3 reads CSAWTDYEQYF. CDR3 coding DNA: TGCAGTGCATGGACGGATTACGAGCAGTACTTC.

J is TRBJ2-7 and V is TRBV5-1; TRBD2 matches at 7 bases. The length of the CDR3 is 14 residues. Germline lookup yields CDR1 SGHRS and CDR2 YFSETQ. V gave up 0 bases and J gave up 6 bases; unmatched junction bases: 6. As DNA, the CDR3 is TGCGCCAGCAGCTTGGCCGCGGGGGTGGGCGAGCAGTACTTC. It codes for CASSLAAGVGEQYF.

The chain is built from TRBV29-1 and TRBJ1-3; maybe TRBD1 (6 bases). This CDR3 has 13 amino acids. Per germline, CDR1 SQVTM and CDR2 ANQGSEA. The V and J ends lost 6 bases and 2 bases respectively, with 11 bases between them. The DNA for the CDR3 is TGCAGCGTCACGGACAGCCCTGGAAACACCATATATTTT. Protein sequence: CSVTDSPGNTIYF.

This chain uses TRBV20-1 with TRBJ2-7; D is unclear. This CDR3 contains 13 residues. Germline CDR1 is DFQATT and CDR2 is SNEGSKA (reference sequence). Deletions cut 3 bases from V and 2 bases from J, with 11 bases between. CDR3 bases: TGCAGTGCTAGGGAAACAGTTACCTACGAGCAGTACTTC. It translates to CSARETVTYEQYF.

DNA of the CDR3: TGCAGTGTTCATGGGTGGGAAACCGGGGAGCTGTTTTTT. Its protein product is CSVHGWETGELFF. The chain has TRBV20-1 and TRBJ2-2; no reliable D call. The CDR3 contains 13 residues. Germline CDR1 reads DFQATT; CDR2 reads SNEGSKA (reference sequence). Trimming cost V 7 bases and J 5 bases, with 14 bases left between them.

This clonotype was picked up many times. This chain joins TRBV19 and TRBJ2-2; D might be TRBD1 or TRBD2, each matching 5 bases. The CDR3 consists of 15 residues. Between the trimmed V and J ends, which lost 5 bases and 0 bases, there was a span of 10 bases. Germline CDR1 reads LNHDA; CDR2 reads SQIVND (reference sequence). CDR3 in amino acids: CASSGTVANTGELFF. In nucleotides, the CDR3 is TGTGCCAGTAGTGGGACGGTCGCGAACACCGGGGAGCTGTTTTTT.

This clonotype appeared many times. This chain links TRBV4-2 with TRBJ1-1; D remains unclear. CDR1 and CDR2 (germline): LGHNA, YNFKEQ. This CDR3 has 14 amino acids. Trimming took off 0 bases at V and 1 base at J, with 6 bases between the two ends. Written as DNA, the CDR3 is TGTGCCAGCAGCCAAGATACGGGGAACACTGAAGCTTTCTTT. This sequence encodes CASSQDTGNTEAFF.

Comment on this clonotype: At one end, the junction sequence differs from germline, possibly due to a read error. CDR3 nucleotides: TGTGCCACCTGGGGGCAGTCTGAAGCTTTCTTT. Protein: CATWGQSEAFF. The chain has TRBV29-1 and TRBJ1-1, with D possibly being TRBD1 (6 bases). The CDR3 sequence is 11 residues long. From germline, CDR1 is SQVTM and CDR2 ANQGSEA.

The V and J genes are TRBV7-9 and TRBJ2-5, with a possible D match to TRBD1 (6 bases). There are 14 residues in the CDR3. V was pared by 4 bases and J by 9 bases, with 18 bases between. Germline loops: CDR1 SEHNR, CDR2 FQNEAQ (reference sequence). In DNA, the CDR3 is TGTGCCAGCAGCTACTCATCAGGGGCTGAGGCCCAGTACTTC. Protein sequence: CASSYSSGAEAQYF.

This clonotype was seen a single time. The J gene is TRBJ2-7, the V gene TRBV5-1; D remains ambiguous. This CDR3 contains 14 residues. With 6 bases removed from V and 3 bases from J, the gap between germline ends came to 16 bases. Germline CDR1 and CDR2: SGHRS and YFSETQ. CDR3 residues: CASNDGDEVYEQYF. The CDR3 nucleotides read TGCGCCAGCAACGACGGCGACGAGGTCTACGAGCAGTACTTC. The whole variable domain, filled in from reference TRBV5-1 and TRBJ2-7, reads KAGVTQTPRYLIKTRGQQVTLSCSPISGHRSVSWYQQTPGQGLQFLFEYFSETQRNKGNFPGRFSGRQFSNSRSEMNVSTLELGDSALYLCASNDGDEVYEQYFGPGTRLTVT.

Remarks on this clonotype: Possible read error: a much larger clone is one base away. The rearrangement uses TRBV9 and TRBJ2-7; maybe TRBD2 (5 bases). V gave up 0 bases and J gave up 5 bases, with 12 bases separating them. The germline gives CDR1 SGDLS, CDR2 YYNGEE. The CDR3 is 14 amino acids. DNA for the CDR3: TGTGCCAGCAGCGTAGCAGAGGGAGCCCACGAGCAGTACTTC. The encoded protein is CASSVAEGAHEQYF.

About this clonotype itself: An end of the junction does not agree with germline; a read error may underlie this. The chain joins TRBV7-7 to TRBJ2-1; D is ambiguous. The CDR3 consists of 13 residues. CDR1 and CDR2 (germline): SSHAT, FNYEAQ (reference sequence). As DNA, the CDR3 is TGTGCTAGCAGCCCGTCGGCAGCCATTGAGCAGTTCTTC. The encoded protein is CASSPSAAIEQFF.

Here the CDR3 reads CASSTWICEQYF. The CDR3 DNA sequence: TGTGCCAGCAGTACCTGGATCTGCGAGCAGTACTTC. The chain couples TRBV7-6 to TRBJ2-7; unclear D gene. Looked up from germline, CDR1 is SGHVS and CDR2 is FNYEAQ. CDR3 length: 12 residues. V was pared by 6 bases and J by 6 bases, with 12 bases between.

The genes are TRBV25-1 and TRBJ2-7; 8 bases match TRBD1. This CDR3 is built from 14 residues. CDR1 MGHDK and CDR2 SYGVNS come from the germline V gene. Trimming cost V 5 bases and J 6 bases; bases outside gene matches: 9. CDR3 in amino acids: CASSWGTGATEQYF. CDR3 nucleotide sequence: TGTGCCAGCAGTTGGGGGACAGGCGCTACCGAGCAGTACTTC.

The J gene is TRBJ1-2, the V gene TRBV11-2, with TRBD1 identical over 8 bases. CDR1 is SGHAT and CDR2 is FQNNGV in the germline V gene. V trimming: 5 bases; J trimming: 8 bases; junction bases outside the gene matches: 13. This CDR3 is built from 15 residues. The DNA of the CDR3 is TGTGCCAGCAGCCGCAACACAGGACAGGGATTCGGCTACACCTTC. This translates into CASSRNTGQGFGYTF.

A few counts support this clonotype. The chain joins TRBV9 to TRBJ2-2; TRBD1 might be the D (6 bases). The germline V and J ends were trimmed by 4 bases and 2 bases, with 18 bases remaining between them. The CDR3 has 17 amino acids. The germline V gene encodes CDR1 SGDLS and CDR2 YYNGEE. In nucleotides, the CDR3 is TGTGCCAGCAGCACATCCGGGACATACTTTAACACCGGGGAGCTGTTTTTT. It encodes CASSTSGTYFNTGELFF.

The rearrangement links TRBV9 to TRBJ1-5; possibly TRBD1 for D (5 bases). Per germline, CDR1 SGDLS and CDR2 YYNGEE. The ends were cut back, 5 bases at V and 2 bases at J, with 8 bases in the middle. The CDR3 is 13 amino acids. Here the CDR3 reads CASRQAGNQPQHF. The CDR3 coding sequence is TGTGCCAGCAGACAGGCGGGCAATCAGCCCCAGCATTTT.

V is TRBV10-3 and J is TRBJ2-7; possibly TRBD1 or TRBD2 for D (5 bases each). In germline, CDR1 is ENHRY, CDR2 SYGVKD. CDR3 length: 12 residues. V was shortened by 3 bases and J by 7 bases, with 10 bases between the two germline ends. CDR3: CAISDGGGEQYF. The DNA of the CDR3 is TGTGCCATCAGTGACGGTGGGGGTGAGCAGTACTTC.

This chain uses TRBV20-1 with TRBJ2-2; 7 bases are a match to TRBD1. CDR1 DFQATT and CDR2 SNEGSKA come from the germline V gene (reference sequence). The CDR3 is 14 amino acids. V lost 2 bases, J lost 6 bases, and 6 bases stayed unmatched. The DNA of the CDR3 is TGCAGTGCTAGACGAGGGGGCGCGGCCGGGGAGCTGTTTTTT. It translates to CSARRGGAAGELFF.

This clonotype turned up a few times. The chain combines TRBV7-3 with TRBJ2-7; D tentatively reads TRBD1 or TRBD2 (6 bases each). CDR1 is SGHTA, CDR2 FQGTGA, per germline. The CDR3 consists of 16 residues. V shed 5 bases and J shed 7 bases, with 24 bases lying between them. In DNA, the CDR3 is TGTGCCAGCAGCCCGGGGGCCGGGGCTAGCGTTGGAGAGCAGTACTTC. This encodes CASSPGAGASVGEQYF.

There are a few counts of this clonotype. The gene calls are TRBV9 and TRBJ2-5; TRBD2 matches at 10 bases. The ends lost 0 bases at V and 2 bases at J; junction bases unmatched: 10. The CDR3 covers 18 residues. CDR1 is SGDLS, CDR2 YYNGEE, per germline. The CDR3 protein is CASSVATLAGPGQETQYF. DNA for the CDR3: TGTGCCAGCAGCGTAGCTACACTAGCGGGACCAGGACAAGAGACCCAGTACTTC.

This clonotype was observed a handful of times. The rearrangement uses TRBV4-1 and TRBJ1-2; TRBD1 agrees at 7 bases. V was clipped by 3 bases and J by 4 bases; unmatched bases: 8. Germline CDR1 is MGHRA and CDR2 is YSYEKL. The CDR3 has 15 residues. The CDR3 nucleotides read TGCGCCAGCAGCCAGATGACAGGGCGTAGCTATGGCTACACCTTC. Residues: CASSQMTGRSYGYTF.

This clonotype has more than one count but fewer than ten. The chain couples TRBV7-9 to TRBJ2-5; D not certain. The CDR3 has 12 residues. Germline assignment: CDR1 SEHNR and CDR2 FQNEAQ (reference sequence). The V gene lost 5 bases and the J gene lost 3 bases, with 7 bases spanning the gap. CDR3 DNA sequence: TGTGCCAGCAGCGTATTCGAAGAGACCCAGTACTTC. This translates into CASSVFEETQYF.

In this sample, this clonotype turned up many times. The rearrangement joins TRBV7-9 to TRBJ1-4; 8 positions agree with TRBD1. There are 14 residues in the CDR3. Germline CDR1 reads SEHNR; CDR2 reads FQNEAQ (reference sequence). Trimming removed 7 bases from V and 4 bases from J; junction bases left unmatched: 5. The CDR3: CASTSTGVNEKLFF. For the CDR3, the DNA is TGTGCCAGCACCTCGACAGGGGTTAATGAAAAACTGTTTTTT.

The chain employs TRBV20-1 and TRBJ2-7; TRBD2 agrees at 9 bases. The CDR3 runs to 13 residues. Trimming cost V 5 bases and J 0 bases; bases outside gene matches: 2. The germline V gene has CDR1 DFQATT and CDR2 SNEGSKA (reference sequence). CDR3 protein: CSASSGVSYEQYF. The CDR3 bases are TGCAGTGCTTCTAGCGGGGTCTCCTACGAGCAGTACTTC.

The V call is TRBV6-1, the J call TRBJ1-1; tentatively, D is TRBD1 (5 bases). V lost 7 bases to trimming and J lost 3 bases, with 12 bases between them. CDR1 MNHNS and CDR2 SASEGT come from the germline V gene. This CDR3 has 13 amino acids. CDR3 sequence (DNA): TGTGCCAGCAAGACAGCCGCGGACACTGAAGCTTTCTTT. Translation gives CASKTAADTEAFF.

The chain is built from TRBV7-6 and TRBJ2-5; 9 bases fit TRBD1. Germline V gene lookup returns CDR1 SGHVS and CDR2 FNYEAQ. CDR3 length: 15 residues. V lost 2 bases and J lost 5; bases outside the gene matches: 6. The CDR3: CASSLHPGTGETQYF. The CDR3 DNA reads TGTGCCAGCAGCTTACATCCCGGGACAGGGGAGACCCAGTACTTC.

The gene calls are TRBV2 and TRBJ2-6, with D possibly matching TRBD2 (5 bases). The CDR3 covers 12 residues. Germline V gene sequence: CDR1 SNHLY, CDR2 FYNNEI. Trimming cost V 8 bases and J 8 bases, with 10 bases left between them. Here the CDR3 reads CASPPGTNVLTF. As DNA, the CDR3 is TGTGCCAGCCCCCCGGGGACCAACGTCCTGACTTTC.

This clonotype was counted only a few times. The V call is TRBV14, the J call TRBJ1-2; no reliable D call. The germline gives CDR1 SGHDN, CDR2 FVKESK. This CDR3 has 13 amino acids. Between the trimmed V and J ends, which lost 6 bases and 5 bases, there was a span of 13 bases. CDR3 in amino acids: CASSAGEYYGYTF. As DNA, the CDR3 is TGTGCCAGCAGTGCCGGGGAGTATTATGGCTACACCTTC.